This T cell receptor (beta chain) was recovered during a study of blood T cell repertoires in COVID-19. Across the whole study: T cells, B-cell-depleted T cells, or PBMCs provided the cDNA or gDNA that served as material.

Sequencing was performed with immunoSEQ multiplex PCR; in TCRdb, only in-frame clones are kept and a portion is missing. The data contain about 290,000 clones, about 89% of them seen just once; the ten biggest clones take up less than 2%. In germline, CDR1 is SGHAT, CDR2 FQNNGV. There are 15 residues in the CDR3. Trimming left V 2 bases short and J 6 bases short, with 17 bases between. Living in about two dozen US areas, the participants were between roughly 18 and 95 years of age. Participants had their cohort set by participant-reported clinical history. Recovery meant two consecutive negative NP/OP PCR tests, professional clearance, or resolved symptoms.

Specimen: PBMCs or T cells enriched from blood (not recorded which). This clonotype was sampled from a woman aged 40 to 50 who had recovered from COVID-19. The chain joins TRBV11-2 to TRBJ2-7, with TRBD1 as a possible D gene (6 bases). The CDR3 protein is CASSLNVLQGTEQYF. As DNA, the CDR3 is TGTGCCAGCAGCTTAAACGTATTGCAGGGGACCGAGCAGTACTTC.